This T cell receptor (beta chain) derives from a study of T cells in Graves' hyperthyroidism and ophthalmopathy. Study outcomes and limitations: Among thyroid clonotypes expanded above 0.001, most also appeared in blood.

It was RNA transcripts that yielded the amplified TCR beta CDR3 regions. Using the HTBI primer set, a first-round RT-PCR was run on the TCR CDR3. TCRdb reprocessed the multiplex PCR reads with MiXCR, giving one entry per CDR3 protein. The sample records around 380,000 distinct CDR3 sequences, 13% being singletons. The V and J ends lost 6 bases and 4 bases, in that order; junction bases with no gene match: 4. Germline values: CDR1 DFQATT, CDR2 SNEGSKA (reference sequence). The CDR3 is 13 residues long. Ten or more counts support this clonotype. Its antigen remains unidentified. This sequence joins TRBV20-1 and TRBJ1-1; 11 nucleotides line up with TRBD1. The source of this sequence is a young man with Graves' hyperthyroidism that later progressed to Graves' ophthalmopathy. Sequencing was carried out using blood. CDR3 DNA sequence: TGCAGTGCACCGGGGACAGGGGGCACTGAAGCTTTCTTT. It translates to CSAPGTGGTEAFF.